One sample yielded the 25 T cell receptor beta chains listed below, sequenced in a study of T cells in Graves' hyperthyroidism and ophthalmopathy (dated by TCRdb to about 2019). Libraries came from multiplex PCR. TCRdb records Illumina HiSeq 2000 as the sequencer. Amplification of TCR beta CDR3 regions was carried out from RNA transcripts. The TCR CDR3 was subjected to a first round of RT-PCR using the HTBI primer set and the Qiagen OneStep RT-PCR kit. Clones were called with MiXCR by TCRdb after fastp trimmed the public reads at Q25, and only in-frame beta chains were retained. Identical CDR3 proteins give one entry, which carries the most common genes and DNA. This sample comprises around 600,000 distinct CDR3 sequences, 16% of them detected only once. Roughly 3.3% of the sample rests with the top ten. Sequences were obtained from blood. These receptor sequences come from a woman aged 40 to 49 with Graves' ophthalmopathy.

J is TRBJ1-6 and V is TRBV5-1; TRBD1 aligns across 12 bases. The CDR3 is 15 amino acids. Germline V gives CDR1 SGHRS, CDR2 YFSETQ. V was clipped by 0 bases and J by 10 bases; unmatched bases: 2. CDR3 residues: CASSLGGTGGSPLHF. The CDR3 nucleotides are TGCGCCAGCAGCTTGGGTGGGACAGGGGGCTCACCCCTCCACTTT.

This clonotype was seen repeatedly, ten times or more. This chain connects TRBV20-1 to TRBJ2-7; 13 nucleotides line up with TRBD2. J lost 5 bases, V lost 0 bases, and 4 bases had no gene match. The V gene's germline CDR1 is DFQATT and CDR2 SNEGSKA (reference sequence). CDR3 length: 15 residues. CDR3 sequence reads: CSARDRLAGGDEQYF. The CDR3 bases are TGCAGTGCTAGAGATCGACTAGCGGGAGGTGACGAGCAGTACTTC.

Here the CDR3 reads CASSPHTAGPRGDTQYF. Written as DNA, the CDR3 is TGTGCCAGCAGCCCACACACCGCGGGCCCGCGGGGAGATACGCAGTATTTT. The rearrangement uses TRBV9 and TRBJ2-3, with D maybe TRBD2 (6 bases). The germline V gene encodes CDR1 SGDLS and CDR2 YYNGEE. The CDR3 covers 17 residues. V shed 4 bases and J shed 5 bases, with 23 bases lying between them. The variable domain in full, with the rest retrieved from reference TRBV9 and TRBJ2-3, is DSGVTQTPKHLITATGQRVTLRCSPRSGDLSVYWYQQSLDQGLQFLIQYYNGEERAKGNILERFSAQQFPDLHSELNLSSLELGDSALYFCASSPHTAGPRGDTQYFGPGTRLTVL.

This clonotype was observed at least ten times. The CDR3 sequence: CASTRRGGDNEQFF. The CDR3 DNA sequence: TGTGCCAGCACCCGACGGGGGGGTGACAATGAGCAGTTCTTC. The J gene is TRBJ2-1, the V gene TRBV28; 8 bases match TRBD2. After removal of 7 bases from V and 5 bases from J, the junction contained 7 bases not matched to a gene. The CDR3 runs to 14 residues. Germline CDR1 and CDR2: MDHEN and SYDVKM.

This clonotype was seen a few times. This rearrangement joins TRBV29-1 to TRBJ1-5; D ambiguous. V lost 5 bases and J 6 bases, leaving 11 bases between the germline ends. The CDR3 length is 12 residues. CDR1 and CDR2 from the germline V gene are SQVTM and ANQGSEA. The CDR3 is CSVREGGQPQHF. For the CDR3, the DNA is TGCAGCGTTAGGGAGGGAGGTCAGCCCCAGCATTTT.

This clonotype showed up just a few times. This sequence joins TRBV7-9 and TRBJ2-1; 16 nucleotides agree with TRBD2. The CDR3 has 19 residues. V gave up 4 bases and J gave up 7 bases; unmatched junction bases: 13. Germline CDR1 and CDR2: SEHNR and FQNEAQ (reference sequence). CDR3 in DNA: TGTGCCAGCAGCTCTTCACCGGGACTAGCGGGGGGGAGGTTGAATGAGCAGTTCTTC. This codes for CASSSSPGLAGGRLNEQFF. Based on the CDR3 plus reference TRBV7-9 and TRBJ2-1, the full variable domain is DTGVSQNPRHKITKRGQNVTFRCDPISEHNRLYWYRQTLGQGPEFLTYFQNEAQLEKSRLLSDRFSAERPKGSFSTLEIQRTEQGDSAMYLCASSSSPGLAGGRLNEQFFGPGTRLTVL.

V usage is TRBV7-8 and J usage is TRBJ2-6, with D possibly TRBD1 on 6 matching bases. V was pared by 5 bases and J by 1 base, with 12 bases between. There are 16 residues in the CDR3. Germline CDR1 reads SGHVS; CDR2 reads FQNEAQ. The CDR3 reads CASSLQTGSGANVLTF. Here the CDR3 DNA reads TGTGCCAGCAGCCTCCAAACAGGGTCTGGGGCCAACGTCCTGACTTTC. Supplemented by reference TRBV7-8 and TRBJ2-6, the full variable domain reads GAGVSQSPRYKVAKRGQDVALRCDPISGHVSLFWYQQALGQGPEFLTYFQNEAQLDKSGLPSDRFFAERPEGSVSTLKIQRTQQEDSAVYLCASSLQTGSGANVLTFGAGSRLTVL.

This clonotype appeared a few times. The CDR3 protein is CASSYPTGAYNEQFF. The CDR3 nucleotides read TGTGCCAGCAGCTACCCGACAGGGGCCTACAATGAGCAGTTCTTC. The V call is TRBV6-5, the J call TRBJ2-1; 8 bases are a match to TRBD1. CDR3 length: 15 residues. The ends lost 6 bases at V and 2 bases at J; junction bases unmatched: 6. CDR1 MNHEY and CDR2 SVGAGI come from the germline V gene.

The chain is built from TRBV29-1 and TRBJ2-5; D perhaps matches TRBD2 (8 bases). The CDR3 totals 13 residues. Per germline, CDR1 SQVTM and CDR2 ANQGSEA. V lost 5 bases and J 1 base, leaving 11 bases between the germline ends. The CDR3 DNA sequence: TGCAGCGTTCGGGAGGGGGCCCAAGAGACCCAGTACTTC. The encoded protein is CSVREGAQETQYF.

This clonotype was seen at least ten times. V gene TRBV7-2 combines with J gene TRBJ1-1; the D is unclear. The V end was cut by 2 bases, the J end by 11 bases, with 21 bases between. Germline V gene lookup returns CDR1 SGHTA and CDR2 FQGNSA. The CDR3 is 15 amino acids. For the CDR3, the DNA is TGTGCCAGCAGCTTACCCGCTCGGGGTAACACGCTGGCTTTCTTT. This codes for CASSLPARGNTLAFF.

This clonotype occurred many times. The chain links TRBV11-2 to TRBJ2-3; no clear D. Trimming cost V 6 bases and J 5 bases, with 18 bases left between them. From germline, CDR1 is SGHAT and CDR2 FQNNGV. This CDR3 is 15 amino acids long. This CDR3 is CASSRTYARRDTQYF. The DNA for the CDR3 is TGTGCCAGCAGTCGTACATACGCTAGGAGAGATACGCAGTATTTT.

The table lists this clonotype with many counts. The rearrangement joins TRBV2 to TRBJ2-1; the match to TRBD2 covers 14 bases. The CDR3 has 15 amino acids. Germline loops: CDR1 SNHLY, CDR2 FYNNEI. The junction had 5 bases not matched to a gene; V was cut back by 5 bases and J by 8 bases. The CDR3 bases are TGTGCCAGCAGTTTCGGGACTAGCGGGAGCCATGAGCAGTTCTTC. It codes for CASSFGTSGSHEQFF. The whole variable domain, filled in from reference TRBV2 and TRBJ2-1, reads EPEVTQTPSHQVTQMGQEVILRCVPISNHLYFYWYRQILGQKVEFLVSFYNNEISEKSEIFDDQFSVERPDGSNFTLKIRSTKLEDSAMYFCASSFGTSGSHEQFFGPGTRLTVL.

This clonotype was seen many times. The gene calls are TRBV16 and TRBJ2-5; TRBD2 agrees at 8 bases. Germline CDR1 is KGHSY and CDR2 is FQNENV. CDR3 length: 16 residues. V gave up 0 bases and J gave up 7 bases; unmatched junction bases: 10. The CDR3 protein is CASSQSASGGVGTQYF. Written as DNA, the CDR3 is TGTGCCAGCAGCCAATCGGCCAGCGGGGGCGTAGGGACCCAGTACTTC.

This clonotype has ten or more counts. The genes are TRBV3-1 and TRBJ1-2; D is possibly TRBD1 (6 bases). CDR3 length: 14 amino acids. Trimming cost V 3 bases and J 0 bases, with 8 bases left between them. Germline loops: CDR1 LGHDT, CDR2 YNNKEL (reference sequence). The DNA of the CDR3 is TGTGCCAGCAGCCACCGGACAGCTAACTATGGCTACACCTTC. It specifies CASSHRTANYGYTF.

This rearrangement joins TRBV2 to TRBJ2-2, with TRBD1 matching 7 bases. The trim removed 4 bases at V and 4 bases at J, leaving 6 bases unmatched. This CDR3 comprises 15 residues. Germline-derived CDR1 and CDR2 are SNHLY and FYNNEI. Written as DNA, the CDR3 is TGTGCCAGCAGTGTAGGGGACAGCCGCACCGGGGAGCTGTTTTTT. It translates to CASSVGDSRTGELFF.

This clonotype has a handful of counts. CDR3 nucleotide sequence: TGTGCCAGCAGTCCGGGCCCCGATGAGCAGTTCTTC. Protein product: CASSPGPDEQFF. V usage is TRBV6-2 or TRBV6-3 and J usage is TRBJ2-1; D gene uncertain. Trimming removed 5 bases from V and 8 bases from J, with 10 bases in between. The CDR3 runs 12 residues. CDR1 MNHEY and CDR2 SVGEGT come from the germline V gene.

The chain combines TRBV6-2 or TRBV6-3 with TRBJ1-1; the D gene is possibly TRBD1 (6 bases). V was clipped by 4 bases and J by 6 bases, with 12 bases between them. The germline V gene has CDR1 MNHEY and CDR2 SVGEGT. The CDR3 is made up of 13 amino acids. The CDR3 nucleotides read TGTGCCAGCAGTTCCAAGGGGGAGGCTGAAGCTTTCTTT. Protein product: CASSSKGEAEAFF.

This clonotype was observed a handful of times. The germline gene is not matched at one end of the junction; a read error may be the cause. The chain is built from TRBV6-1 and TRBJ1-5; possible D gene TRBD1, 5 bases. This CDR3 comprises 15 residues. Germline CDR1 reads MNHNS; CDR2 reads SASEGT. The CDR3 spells CASSESGPSSQPQHF. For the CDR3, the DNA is TGTGCCAGCAGTGAATCGGGACCGAGCAGTCAGCCCCAGCATTTT.

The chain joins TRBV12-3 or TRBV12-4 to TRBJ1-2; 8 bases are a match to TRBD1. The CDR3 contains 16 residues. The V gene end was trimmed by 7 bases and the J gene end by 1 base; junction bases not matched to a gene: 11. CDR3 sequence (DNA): TGTGCCAGCACCCCCTCCGGGACAGGAGTTAACTATGGCTACACCTTC. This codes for CASTPSGTGVNYGYTF.

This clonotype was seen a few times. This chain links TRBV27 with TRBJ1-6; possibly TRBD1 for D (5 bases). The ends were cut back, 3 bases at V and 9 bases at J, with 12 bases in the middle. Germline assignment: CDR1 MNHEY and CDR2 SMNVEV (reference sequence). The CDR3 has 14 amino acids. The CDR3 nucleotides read TGTGCCAGCAGTTTTCCAGGGAAGGGTTCACCCCTCCACTTT. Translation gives CASSFPGKGSPLHF.

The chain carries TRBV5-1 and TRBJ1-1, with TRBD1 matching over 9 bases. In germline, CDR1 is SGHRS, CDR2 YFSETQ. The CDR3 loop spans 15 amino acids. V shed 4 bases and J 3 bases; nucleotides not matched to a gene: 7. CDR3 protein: CASSPTGGRDTEAFF. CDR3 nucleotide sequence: TGCGCCAGCAGCCCTACAGGGGGCAGGGACACTGAAGCTTTCTTT.

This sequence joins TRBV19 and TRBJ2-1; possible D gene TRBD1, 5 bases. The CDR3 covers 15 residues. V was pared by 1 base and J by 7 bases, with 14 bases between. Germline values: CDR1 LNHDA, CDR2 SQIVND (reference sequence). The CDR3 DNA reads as TGTGCCAGTAGTATAGTCCCCTCGACAGTGAATGAGCAGTTCTTC. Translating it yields CASSIVPSTVNEQFF.

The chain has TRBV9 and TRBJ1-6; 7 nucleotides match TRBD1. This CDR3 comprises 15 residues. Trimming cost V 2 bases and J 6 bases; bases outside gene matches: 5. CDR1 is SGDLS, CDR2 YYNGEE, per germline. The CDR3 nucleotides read TGTGCCAGCAGCGTCGGGACAGCCTTTAATTCACCCCTCCACTTT. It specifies CASSVGTAFNSPLHF.

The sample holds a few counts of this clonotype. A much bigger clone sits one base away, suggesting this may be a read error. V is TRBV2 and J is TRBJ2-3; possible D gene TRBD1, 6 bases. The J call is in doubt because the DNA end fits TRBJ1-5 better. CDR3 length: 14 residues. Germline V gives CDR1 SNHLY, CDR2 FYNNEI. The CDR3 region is CASSLAGQPDTQHF. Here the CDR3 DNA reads TGTGCCAGCAGCCTAGCGGGACAACCAGATACGCAGCATTTT.

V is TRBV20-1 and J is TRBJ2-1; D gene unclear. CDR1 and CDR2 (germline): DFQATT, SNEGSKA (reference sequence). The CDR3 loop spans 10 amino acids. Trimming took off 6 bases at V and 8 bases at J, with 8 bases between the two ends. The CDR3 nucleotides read TGCAGTGCCGCCTTTCATGAGCAGTTCTTC. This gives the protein CSAAFHEQFF.